This T cell receptor beta chain comes out of a study of regulatory T cells in long-lasting Graves disease. Building the TCR beta libraries relied on iRepertoire HTBI primers, and CDR3 regions underwent Arm-PCR. TCRdb re-called the multiplex PCR reads with MiXCR, one entry per CDR3 protein. The sample shows 200,000 to 250,000 distinct CDR3 sequences, 20% to 25% of them seen only once. The CDR3 extends over 16 amino acids. From germline, CDR1 is MNHGY and CDR2 SVAAGI. V gave up 3 bases and J gave up 2 bases, with 16 bases separating them. Broader study findings: Persistent disease preferred TRBV28, TRBJ1-2 and TRBJ2-5; new disease, TRBV20-1 and TRBJ2-1. Persistent Graves' disease cases displayed lower TCR diversity than newly diagnosed ones. Peripheral blood, not thyroid tissue, was the sole material studied.

About this clonotype itself: Its antigen remains unidentified.

Time point defined: newly diagnosed GD, antithyroid drugs for less than 3 months. PBMC RNA was the source of the TCR library. One endocrinology department in Xi'an, China, was where patients came from. The TCR comes from a female donor with Graves disease. The chain is built from TRBV6-9 and TRBJ2-5; tentative D call: TRBD2 (7 bases). The sample in question was peripheral blood mononuclear cells (PBMCs), obtained at new diagnosis, from a patient treated with antithyroid drugs. The CDR3 DNA reads as TGTGCCAGCAGTTACCCAGCAGGGGAGGGTCAAGAGACCCAGTACTTC. Its translation: CASSYPAGEGQETQYF.